A single sample is the source of the 24 T cell receptor beta chains below, sequenced in a study of radiotherapy plus CTLA-4 blockade in lung cancer. Measured with immunoSEQ multiplex PCR; TCRdb has only the in-frame clones, and not every one. The profile shows 100,000 to 150,000 clones, about 77% of them singletons. Sample: peripheral blood, taken from a patient treated with radiotherapy plus ipilimumab. All receptors derive from a human donor with non-small cell lung cancer who had a partial response to radiotherapy plus ipilimumab.

The chain uses TRBV28 and TRBJ2-1; D gene ambiguous. Germline lookup yields CDR1 MDHEN and CDR2 SYDVKM. Trimming removed 4 bases at V and 10 bases at J, with 11 bases between. The CDR3 contains 12 residues. DNA for the CDR3: TGTGCCAGCAGTTCCCCTCACCGGGAGCAGTTCTTC. It specifies CASSSPHREQFF. Filled out from reference TRBV28 and TRBJ2-1, the complete variable domain reads DVKVTQSSRYLVKRTGEKVFLECVQDMDHENMFWYRQDPGLGLRLIYFSYDVKMKEKGDIPEGYSVSREKKERFSLILESASTNQTSMYLCASSSPHREQFFGPGTRLTVL.

This chain joins TRBV6-1 and TRBJ1-2; 10 nucleotides align to TRBD1. V lost 4 bases to trimming and J lost 3 bases; unmatched junction nucleotides: 5. The germline gives CDR1 MNHNS, CDR2 SASEGT. The CDR3 consists of 15 residues. CDR3 coding DNA: TGTGCCAGCAGTGCATCGACAGGGGGCCACTATGGCTACACCTTC. Translating it yields CASSASTGGHYGYTF.

This clone was counted once. The genes are TRBV5-1 and TRBJ2-3; D is possibly TRBD2 (6 bases). This CDR3 comprises 14 residues. V was cut by 0 bases and J by 6 bases, with 11 bases left in between. Germline-derived CDR1 and CDR2 are SGHRS and YFSETQ. The CDR3 spells CASSLAEEGDTQYF. For the CDR3, the DNA is TGCGCCAGCAGCTTGGCCGAGGAGGGGGATACGCAGTATTTT.

This chain joins TRBV9 and TRBJ2-5, with 12 positions matching TRBD2. The V segment lost 4 bases and the J segment 0 bases; nucleotides outside the gene matches: 13. The CDR3 consists of 19 residues. Germline lookup yields CDR1 SGDLS and CDR2 YYNGEE. The CDR3 bases are TGTGCCAGCAGCCGATCCACTAGCGGGAGGATGGGTTACCAAGAGACCCAGTACTTC. Protein sequence: CASSRSTSGRMGYQETQYF.

This clone was counted between two and nine times. This chain joins TRBV5-4 and TRBJ1-2; TRBD1 is a possible D gene (6 bases). V was cut by 0 bases and J by 0 bases, with 15 bases left in between. The CDR3 spans 17 residues. CDR1 and CDR2 from the germline V gene are SGHNT and YYREEE (reference sequence). The CDR3 here is CASSLVRGAPANYGYTF. CDR3 nucleotides: TGTGCCAGCAGCTTGGTCAGGGGCGCTCCCGCTAACTATGGCTACACCTTC.

The chain employs TRBV28 and TRBJ2-5; D gene ambiguous. The length of the CDR3 is 12 residues. The germline CDR1 and CDR2 sequences are MDHEN and SYDVKM. The V end was cut by 5 bases, the J end by 5 bases, with 9 bases between. The CDR3 protein is CASSVPPETQYF. The CDR3 DNA sequence: TGTGCCAGCAGTGTTCCTCCGGAGACCCAGTACTTC.

This chain joins TRBV7-9 and TRBJ2-1, with a weak D call TRBD1 (5 bases). Germline V gene data show CDR1 as SEHNR and CDR2 as FQNEAQ (reference sequence). V dropped 3 bases and J dropped 10 bases, with 10 bases sitting between them. The CDR3 is 12 residues long. The CDR3 is CASSLVGVEQFF. Written as DNA, the CDR3 is TGTGCCAGCAGCTTGGTAGGGGTAGAGCAGTTCTTC.

The V call is TRBV28, the J call TRBJ2-3; D call uncertain. Trimming removed 1 base from V and 3 bases from J, with 8 bases in between. The CDR3 loop spans 14 amino acids. Germline V gene lookup returns CDR1 MDHEN and CDR2 SYDVKM. CDR3 nucleotide sequence: TGTGCCAGCAGTTTATATCCAGCGACAGATACGCAGTATTTT. Translating gives CASSLYPATDTQYF.

The V call is TRBV10-1, the J call TRBJ2-5, with D possibly TRBD1 on 5 matching bases. The V end lost 6 bases, the J end lost 2 bases, and 10 bases lay between the germline ends. CDR1 and CDR2 from the germline V gene are WNHNN and SYGVQD (reference sequence). The CDR3 sequence is 13 residues long. This CDR3 reads CASSRQQQETQYF. CDR3 sequence (DNA): TGCGCCAGCAGCCGACAGCAACAAGAGACCCAGTACTTC.

For the CDR3, the DNA is TGTGCCAGCAGTTTATCGGTCCTCTATGGCTACACCTTC. Translating it yields CASSLSVLYGYTF. This chain links TRBV28 with TRBJ1-2; D remains ambiguous. V lost 1 base to trimming and J lost 4 bases, with 7 bases between them. CDR3 length: 13 residues. Germline loops: CDR1 MDHEN, CDR2 SYDVKM.

This chain links TRBV2 with TRBJ2-1, with D maybe TRBD2 (6 bases). CDR3 length equals 14 residues. V lost 7 bases and J lost 4, with 14 bases in between. Germline V gene lookup returns CDR1 SNHLY and CDR2 FYNNEI. CDR3 sequence reads: CASIRESGYNEQFF. As DNA, the CDR3 is TGTGCCAGCATACGGGAGTCAGGGTACAATGAGCAGTTCTTC.

The V and J genes are TRBV4-1 and TRBJ1-5, with a possible D match to TRBD1 (5 bases). CDR1 and CDR2 from the germline V gene are MGHRA and YSYEKL. The V end lost 0 bases, the J end lost 0 bases, and 12 bases lay between the germline ends. This CDR3 region has 17 residues. For the CDR3, the DNA is TGCGCCAGCAGCCAAGATATGCCCAGGGATAGCAATCAGCCCCAGCATTTT. This translates into CASSQDMPRDSNQPQHF.

The V gene is TRBV7-2, the J gene TRBJ2-1; TRBD2 agrees at 8 bases. CDR3 length equals 18 residues. Germline trimming cut 5 bases from V and 4 bases from J; bases unmatched to any gene: 16. The V gene's germline CDR1 is SGHTA and CDR2 FQGNSA. CDR3 region: CASSPRGGAGAWYNEQFF. CDR3 nucleotides: TGTGCCAGCAGCCCCCGAGGTGGAGCGGGAGCGTGGTACAATGAGCAGTTCTTC.

V is TRBV2 and J is TRBJ2-5, with 8 bases that match TRBD2. Germline V gives CDR1 SNHLY, CDR2 FYNNEI. The CDR3 runs to 12 residues. V shed 9 bases and J 4 bases; nucleotides not matched to a gene: 4. CDR3 in amino acids: CASTGGGETQYF. The CDR3 DNA follows: TGTGCCAGTACGGGGGGGGGAGAGACCCAGTACTTC.

V is TRBV6-1 and J is TRBJ2-7, with D hard to call. Trimming cost V 1 base and J 9 bases, with 16 bases left between them. This CDR3 has 14 amino acids. Germline V gives CDR1 MNHNS, CDR2 SASEGT. In DNA, the CDR3 is TGTGCCAGCAGTGAAGGCCCCCCCGCTTCGCGGCAGTACGTC. It specifies CASSEGPPASRQYV.

The chain employs TRBV11-3 and TRBJ2-7; 8 nucleotides agree with TRBD1. Germline-derived CDR1 and CDR2 are SGHNT and YENEEA. The CDR3 loop spans 15 amino acids. The J segment lost 1 base and the V segment lost 5 bases, leaving 7 bases of the junction unmatched. CDR3 nucleotide sequence: TGTGCCAGCAGCCCATTACAGGGGGAGTCCTACGAGCAGTACTTC. It specifies CASSPLQGESYEQYF.

By share of the sample, this clone is medium-sized. V usage is TRBV2 and J usage is TRBJ2-5; D perhaps matches TRBD1 (5 bases). Germline V gene lookup returns CDR1 SNHLY and CDR2 FYNNEI. V lost 6 bases and J lost 7, with 18 bases in between. This CDR3 has 14 residues. This chain's CDR3 is CASSQDGLRGTQYF. CDR3 sequence (DNA): TGTGCCAGCAGCCAGGACGGGCTTAGGGGGACCCAGTACTTC. The full variable domain, with the rest looked up from reference TRBV2 and TRBJ2-5, is EPEVTQTPSHQVTQMGQEVILRCVPISNHLYFYWYRQILGQKVEFLVSFYNNEISEKSEIFDDQFSVERPDGSNFTLKIRSTKLEDSAMYFCASSQDGLRGTQYFGPGTRLLVL.

CDR3 sequence: CASSPQGAFYGYTF. The CDR3 DNA reads as TGTGCCAGTAGTCCGCAGGGGGCTTTCTATGGCTACACCTTC. The chain links TRBV19 to TRBJ1-2, with 8 bases lining up with TRBD1. V shed 5 bases and J 4 bases; nucleotides not matched to a gene: 6. CDR1 and CDR2 (germline): LNHDA, SQIVND (reference sequence). This CDR3 comprises 14 residues.

This chain joins TRBV9 and TRBJ2-7; 8 positions match TRBD1. Germline CDR1 is SGDLS and CDR2 is YYNGEE. Unmatched junction bases numbered 15, after V lost 4 bases and J lost 3 bases. The CDR3 extends over 17 amino acids. The CDR3: CASSSKKGGQAGYEQYF. The CDR3, as DNA: TGTGCCAGCAGCTCCAAGAAGGGGGGACAGGCGGGCTACGAGCAGTACTTC.

The rearrangement links TRBV7-2 to TRBJ2-1, with TRBD1 matching over 11 bases. J gave up 12 bases and V 4 bases, and 14 bases lay outside the gene matches. There are 16 residues in the CDR3. Germline values: CDR1 SGHTA, CDR2 FQGNSA. CDR3 coding DNA: TGTGCCAGCAGCTCCATGGACAGGGGGCGCGATACTCCGCAGTTCTTC. Translation: CASSSMDRGRDTPQFF.

Only one count was recorded for this clone. This chain uses TRBV18 with TRBJ1-1, with 9 nucleotides matching TRBD1. V shed 0 bases and J 1 base; nucleotides not matched to a gene: 6. Germline lookup yields CDR1 KGHSH and CDR2 LQKENI. The CDR3 totals 17 residues. The CDR3: CASSPPNRGLGNTEAFF. The CDR3 DNA sequence: TGTGCCAGCTCACCACCGAACAGGGGGCTCGGGAACACTGAAGCTTTCTTT. Supplemented by reference TRBV18 and TRBJ1-1, the full variable domain reads NAGVMQNPRHLVRRRGQEARLRCSPMKGHSHVYWYRQLPEEGLKFMVYLQKENIIDESGMPKERFSAEFPKEGPSILRIQQVVRGDSAAYFCASSPPNRGLGNTEAFFGQGTRLTVV.

The sample holds many counts of this clone. The rearrangement joins TRBV5-1 to TRBJ1-1; 9 nucleotides line up with TRBD1. V gave up 4 bases and J gave up 1 base; unmatched junction bases: 11. Germline V CDR1 and CDR2: SGHRS, YFSETQ. This CDR3 is 17 amino acids long. In DNA form, the CDR3 reads TGCGCCAGCAGCCCGGTCCCGGGACAGGGATGGAACACTGAAGCTTTCTTT. It encodes CASSPVPGQGWNTEAFF. Complete variable domain (other parts from reference TRBV5-1 and TRBJ1-1): KAGVTQTPRYLIKTRGQQVTLSCSPISGHRSVSWYQQTPGQGLQFLFEYFSETQRNKGNFPGRFSGRQFSNSRSEMNVSTLELGDSALYLCASSPVPGQGWNTEAFFGQGTRLTVV.

This chain connects TRBV28 to TRBJ1-1; TRBD1 is a possible D gene (6 bases). The CDR3 runs to 15 residues. Trimming shortened V by 3 bases and J by 5 bases, and 16 bases separated the two germline ends. Germline V gives CDR1 MDHEN, CDR2 SYDVKM. This CDR3 reads CASSLAGALRTEAFF. The CDR3, as DNA: TGTGCCAGCAGTTTGGCGGGGGCTCTAAGGACTGAAGCTTTCTTT.

This clone has only a few counts. J is TRBJ2-1 and V is TRBV7-9; 7 bases are shared with TRBD1. The length of the CDR3 is 13 residues. V gave up 5 bases and J gave up 13 bases; unmatched junction bases: 11. Germline loops: CDR1 SEHNR, CDR2 FQNEAQ (reference sequence). CDR3: CASSLNQGEGQFF. The DNA for the CDR3 is TGTGCCAGCAGCCTAAATCAGGGGGAAGGTCAGTTCTTC.